This TCR beta chain was recovered during a study of T-cell reconstitution after alpha-beta-depleted transplantation in children. Molecular barcoding with unique molecular identifiers was used for the TCRbeta library. From the PCR reads, TCRdb called clonotypes with MiXCR, one entry per CDR3 protein. The repertoire holds approximately 980,000 distinct CDR3 sequences, with less than 30% as singletons. Germline V CDR1 and CDR2: SGHVS, FQNEAQ. CDR3 length: 15 residues. Trimming stripped 1 base from V and 6 bases from J, with 13 bases between. This clonotype was observed a handful of times. The antigen is undetermined. Study conclusions and caveats: Surviving recipient T cells and thymic progenitors underlay high day-60 TCRbeta diversity in some patients. From newly produced T cells came most of the T-cell counts and diversity one year after transplant. Where alpha-beta T cells came from about two months after transplant was reportedly several hundred expanded graft clones.

The clonotype originates from a boy younger than two who had a stem cell transplant for SCID, so the T cells may come from the graft donor. V gene TRBV7-8 combines with J gene TRBJ2-1, with D possibly TRBD1 on 6 matching bases. The sequencing used PBMCs, mostly from graft donor cells, collected 360 days after TCRalphabeta/CD19-depleted stem cell transplant. CDR3 sequence (DNA): TGTGCCAGCAGCTTAGAGCCGGGACATATCAATGAGCAGTTCTTC. Its translation: CASSLEPGHINEQFF.